Shown below are 31 T cell receptor beta chains from a single sample sequenced in a study of cytomegalovirus exposure and HLA in healthy donors. 60 Vbeta and 13 Jbeta primers were used in PCR. TCRdb's table, derived via immunoSEQ multiplex PCR, lists solely in-frame clones and lacks some. The repertoire holds 250,000 to 350,000 clones, with approximately 90% as singletons. Material: PBMCs. The receptors derive from a man aged 40-55 years in good health and CMV-seropositive.

CDR3 bases: TGCGCCAGCAGCTTGTGGAGCTCCTACAATGAGCAGTTCTTC. This encodes CASSLWSSYNEQFF. This chain uses TRBV5-1 with TRBJ2-1; D unresolved. Trimming took off 1 base at V and 0 bases at J, with 5 bases between the two ends. There are 14 residues in the CDR3. The germline CDR1 and CDR2 sequences are SGHRS and YFSETQ.

The J gene is TRBJ2-3, the V gene TRBV7-9; D unresolved. V lost 6 bases, J lost 2 bases, and 18 bases lay in between. The CDR3 totals 16 residues. Per germline, CDR1 SEHNR and CDR2 FQNEAQ (reference sequence). As DNA, the CDR3 is TGTGCCAGCAGACCTGATAGAACTACGTACACAGATACGCAGTATTTT. It specifies CASRPDRTTYTDTQYF. The entire variable domain, with the rest obtained from reference TRBV7-9 and TRBJ2-3, is as follows: DTGVSQNPRHKITKRGQNVTFRCDPISEHNRLYWYRQTLGQGPEFLTYFQNEAQLEKSRLLSDRFSAERPKGSFSTLEIQRTEQGDSAMYLCASRPDRTTYTDTQYFGPGTRLTVL.

V and J are TRBV15 and TRBJ1-2; 11 bases map to TRBD1. The germline V gene has CDR1 LNHNV and CDR2 YYDKDF (reference sequence). Unmatched junction bases numbered 2, after V lost 0 bases and J lost 8 bases. There are 14 residues in the CDR3. CDR3 bases: TGTGCCACCAGCAGAGATGGGACAGGGGGGGGCTACACCTTC. Its translation is CATSRDGTGGGYTF.

The chain joins TRBV27 to TRBJ1-2; possible D gene TRBD1, 6 bases. CDR1 and CDR2 (germline): MNHEY, SMNVEV (reference sequence). The CDR3 covers 13 residues. The CDR3 region is CATAPTGRRGYTF. The DNA for the CDR3 is TGTGCTACAGCACCCACAGGGCGGAGAGGCTACACCTTC.

CDR3 DNA sequence: TGTGCCATCAGTGAGGGAGAACTGTACGAGCAGTACTTC. It translates to CAISEGELYEQYF. V and J are TRBV10-3 and TRBJ2-7, with D unresolved. The ends were cut back, 2 bases at V and 4 bases at J, with 9 bases in the middle. Germline V gene data show CDR1 as ENHRY and CDR2 as SYGVKD. This CDR3 is built from 13 residues.

The V gene is TRBV2, the J gene TRBJ1-2; perhaps TRBD1 as D (6 bases). V lost 10 bases and J lost 0, with 15 bases in between. The length of the CDR3 is 14 residues. CDR1 and CDR2 from the germline V gene are SNHLY and FYNNEI. The CDR3, as DNA: TGTGCCACGAACCTACGGACAGCTAACTATGGCTACACCTTC. It encodes CATNLRTANYGYTF. The full variable domain, its missing parts supplied by reference TRBV2 and TRBJ1-2, is EPEVTQTPSHQVTQMGQEVILRCVPISNHLYFYWYRQILGQKVEFLVSFYNNEISEKSEIFDDQFSVERPDGSNFTLKIRSTKLEDSAMYFCATNLRTANYGYTFGSGTRLTVV.

The gene calls are TRBV27 and TRBJ2-3, with D perhaps matching TRBD1 (5 bases). The CDR3 is 15 amino acids. Germline CDR1 reads MNHEY; CDR2 reads SMNVEV (reference sequence). With 2 bases removed from V and 1 base from J, the gap between germline ends came to 10 bases. The CDR3 coding sequence is TGTGCCAGCAGTTTACTGGACACCCGCACAGATACGCAGTATTTT. This codes for CASSLLDTRTDTQYF.

The J gene is TRBJ1-5, the V gene TRBV30; 7 positions agree with TRBD1. The length of the CDR3 is 15 residues. Germline lookup yields CDR1 GTSNPN and CDR2 SVGIG (reference sequence). After removal of 3 bases from V and 6 bases from J, the junction contained 11 bases not matched to a gene. CDR3 sequence (DNA): TGTGCCTGGAGCGAGGCAGGGGGTCGAGGTCAGCCCCAGCATTTT. It encodes CAWSEAGGRGQPQHF.

The chain carries TRBV7-2 and TRBJ1-5, with D maybe TRBD1 (6 bases). V was shortened by 5 bases and J by 1 base, with 12 bases between the two germline ends. Looked up from germline, CDR1 is SGHTA and CDR2 is FQGNSA. The CDR3 has 15 amino acids. CDR3 region: CASSLGQLSNQPQHF. DNA of the CDR3: TGTGCCAGCAGCCTTGGACAGCTAAGCAATCAGCCCCAGCATTTT.

The chain has TRBV4-1 and TRBJ2-7, with TRBD2 identical over 10 bases. V lost 1 base and J lost 5; bases outside the gene matches: 5. Germline loops: CDR1 MGHRA, CDR2 YSYEKL. CDR3 length: 15 amino acids. This CDR3 reads CASSQVLAGVDEQYF. The CDR3 DNA reads TGCGCCAGCAGCCAAGTCCTAGCGGGAGTCGACGAGCAGTACTTC.

V and J are TRBV7-9 and TRBJ2-1, with D possibly TRBD2 on 5 matching bases. The CDR3 sequence is 16 residues long. Germline assignment: CDR1 SEHNR and CDR2 FQNEAQ (reference sequence). The V and J ends lost 2 bases and 7 bases respectively, with 18 bases between them. In DNA, the CDR3 is TGTGCCAGCAGCTTAATTAGGATTCGGGGATGGAATGAGCAGTTCTTC. Amino acid sequence: CASSLIRIRGWNEQFF.

J is TRBJ2-5 and V is TRBV7-9; a weak D match, TRBD2 (6 bases). Germline loops: CDR1 SEHNR, CDR2 FQNEAQ (reference sequence). The CDR3 sequence is 14 residues long. Trimming took off 3 bases at V and 9 bases at J, with 17 bases between the two ends. CDR3 sequence (DNA): TGTGCCAGCAGCTTCGGGAGCCGAGGGGACTCCCAGTACTTC. As protein: CASSFGSRGDSQYF.

The chain employs TRBV7-6 and TRBJ1-2; D perhaps matches TRBD1 (5 bases). The CDR3 runs to 16 residues. The germline V and J ends were trimmed by 5 bases and 3 bases, with 19 bases remaining between them. From germline, CDR1 is SGHVS and CDR2 FNYEAQ. CDR3 amino acids: CASSQRAGFSDYGYTF. CDR3 bases: TGTGCCAGCAGCCAAAGGGCAGGGTTCAGCGACTATGGCTACACCTTC.

The chain carries TRBV18 and TRBJ2-5, with 9 positions matching TRBD1. This CDR3 spans 15 amino acids. Per germline, CDR1 KGHSH and CDR2 LQKENI. Germline trimming cut 4 bases from V and 5 bases from J; bases unmatched to any gene: 8. CDR3 nucleotides: TGTGCCAGCTCACAACAGGGGGCCTTTGCGGAGACCCAGTACTTC. Amino acid sequence: CASSQQGAFAETQYF.

This sequence joins TRBV27 and TRBJ2-7; D remains unclear. CDR3 length: 13 amino acids. Deletions cut 4 bases from V and 1 base from J, with 8 bases between. In germline, CDR1 is MNHEY, CDR2 SMNVEV (reference sequence). The CDR3 spells CASSSLSSYEQYF. The CDR3, as DNA: TGTGCCAGCAGTTCCCTCTCTTCCTACGAGCAGTACTTC.

The chain recombines TRBV6-1 with TRBJ2-7, with a weak D call TRBD1 (6 bases). V lost 6 bases, J lost 0 bases, and 15 bases lay in between. Germline V lookup: CDR1 MNHNS, CDR2 SASEGT. The CDR3 has 15 amino acids. For the CDR3, the DNA is TGTGCCAGCAGATTTGGACAGTTTCCCTCCTACGAGCAGTACTTC. It codes for CASRFGQFPSYEQYF.

The CDR3 here is CASSEFGRGLHNSPLHF. CDR3 DNA sequence: TGTGCCAGCAGTGAATTTGGCAGGGGATTGCACAATTCACCCCTCCACTTT. The rearrangement links TRBV25-1 to TRBJ1-6; possible D gene TRBD1, 6 bases. V lost 1 base to trimming and J lost 7 bases, with 17 bases between them. Germline V gives CDR1 MGHDK, CDR2 SYGVNS. This CDR3 has 17 residues.

This clone has just one count. The rearrangement links TRBV19 to TRBJ2-1, with 9 bases that match TRBD2. This CDR3 is built from 15 residues. CDR1 is LNHDA and CDR2 is SQIVND in the germline V gene (reference sequence). V shed 1 base and J 6 bases; nucleotides not matched to a gene: 4. The CDR3 loop reads CASSIGSGRGNEQFF. CDR3 coding DNA: TGTGCCAGTAGTATAGGTAGCGGGAGAGGCAATGAGCAGTTCTTC.

The chain uses TRBV9 and TRBJ2-1; 14 bases agree with TRBD2. The V gene end was trimmed by 0 bases and the J gene end by 10 bases; junction bases not matched to a gene: 9. This CDR3 comprises 17 residues. Germline V gives CDR1 SGDLS, CDR2 YYNGEE. The chain's CDR3 is CASSVGGTSGSGREQFF. CDR3 nucleotides: TGTGCCAGCAGCGTAGGGGGGACTAGCGGGAGCGGGAGGGAGCAGTTCTTC. Based on the CDR3 plus reference TRBV9 and TRBJ2-1, the full variable domain is DSGVTQTPKHLITATGQRVTLRCSPRSGDLSVYWYQQSLDQGLQFLIQYYNGEERAKGNILERFSAQQFPDLHSELNLSSLELGDSALYFCASSVGGTSGSGREQFFGPGTRLTVL.

The V and J genes are TRBV4-1 and TRBJ2-7, with TRBD1 as a possible D gene (5 bases). CDR1 is MGHRA and CDR2 is YSYEKL in the germline V gene. The CDR3 loop spans 16 amino acids. With 0 bases removed from V and 4 bases from J, the gap between germline ends came to 16 bases. The CDR3 region has the DNA TGCGCCAGCAGCCAAGAAGCAGGGAACCTAGGATACGAGCAGTACTTC. It translates to CASSQEAGNLGYEQYF.

This chain links TRBV30 with TRBJ2-5, with 9 positions matching TRBD2. V gave up 3 bases and J gave up 2 bases; unmatched junction bases: 4. Germline values: CDR1 GTSNPN, CDR2 SVGIG (reference sequence). The CDR3 consists of 14 residues. CDR3 in DNA: TGTGCCTGGAGCCCCGGACTAGCGCAAGAGACCCAGTACTTC. This translates into CAWSPGLAQETQYF.

The chain couples TRBV7-2 to TRBJ1-3; 7 nucleotides agree with TRBD1. Germline CDR1 and CDR2: SGHTA and FQGNSA. CDR3 length: 15 residues. Trimming at V came to 4 bases and at J to 4 bases, leaving 7 bases not matched to a gene. The DNA of the CDR3 is TGTGCCAGCAGCTCGCAGGGGGTTCGGGGAAACACCATATATTTT. Its protein is CASSSQGVRGNTIYF.

The chain joins TRBV6-1 to TRBJ1-1, with TRBD1 matching 7 bases. This CDR3 spans 15 amino acids. Trimming cost V 4 bases and J 1 base; bases outside gene matches: 6. Germline CDR1 MNHNS, CDR2 SASEGT. DNA of the CDR3: TGTGCCAGCAGTGCCCTGGGGACAGAGAACACTGAAGCTTTCTTT. It translates to CASSALGTENTEAFF.

For this clone: A read error may explain this, as a much larger clone is one base away. The V gene is TRBV7-2, the J gene TRBJ2-3; TRBD1 matches 7 bases. Germline loops: CDR1 SGHTA, CDR2 FQGNSA. V trimming: 3 bases; J trimming: 1 base; junction bases outside the gene matches: 1. This CDR3 comprises 14 residues. The CDR3 sequence is CASSFTGGTDTQYF. In DNA, the CDR3 is TGTGCCAGCAGCTTTACAGGGGGCACAGATACGCAGTATTTT.

This rearrangement joins TRBV7-9 to TRBJ2-7; no clear D. The V end lost 1 base, the J end lost 3 bases, and 7 bases lay between the germline ends. Germline V lookup: CDR1 SEHNR, CDR2 FQNEAQ (reference sequence). The CDR3 covers 13 residues. The CDR3 DNA reads TGTGCCAGCAGCTTAGGTCTTAGCTACGAGCAGTACTTC. The encoded protein is CASSLGLSYEQYF.

The chain recombines TRBV27 with TRBJ2-7, with TRBD2 matching over 11 bases. CDR1 and CDR2 from the germline V gene are MNHEY and SMNVEV (reference sequence). The junction had 5 bases not matched to a gene; V was cut back by 5 bases and J by 2 bases. The CDR3 sequence is 15 residues long. CDR3 coding DNA: TGTGCCAGCAGTACCCGACTAGCGGGACCCTACGAGCAGTACTTC. The encoded protein is CASSTRLAGPYEQYF.

This clone is a singleton in its sample. The CDR3 region has the DNA TGCGCCAGCAGCAGGCTAGCGGGAATCTACGAGCAGTACTTC. The encoded protein is CASSRLAGIYEQYF. The chain recombines TRBV5-1 with TRBJ2-7, with 9 positions matching TRBD2. The CDR3 is 14 amino acids. Germline CDR1 SGHRS, CDR2 YFSETQ. After removal of 4 bases from V and 3 bases from J, the junction contained 5 bases not matched to a gene.

V and J are TRBV19 and TRBJ1-5, with TRBD1 identical over 11 bases. The ends lost 8 bases at V and 0 bases at J; junction bases unmatched: 9. The CDR3 runs to 17 residues. Germline-derived CDR1 and CDR2 are LNHDA and SQIVND (reference sequence). This CDR3 is CASRPGQGGYSNQPQHF. The CDR3 coding sequence is TGTGCCAGTCGGCCGGGACAGGGGGGTTATAGCAATCAGCCCCAGCATTTT.

The chain uses TRBV18 and TRBJ2-7, with 7 bases lining up with TRBD2. Germline assignment: CDR1 KGHSH and CDR2 LQKENI. The length of the CDR3 is 16 residues. V was pared by 5 bases and J by 1 base, with 11 bases of the junction left unmatched. The CDR3 nucleotides are TGTGCCAGCTCAACTCGCCGGGAGGTCGGTTCCTACGAGCAGTACTTC. Its translation is CASSTRREVGSYEQYF.

The table lists this clone with a count of one. The chain combines TRBV6-6 with TRBJ2-7; TRBD1 matches at 11 bases. CDR1 is MNHNY and CDR2 is SVGAGI in the germline V gene (reference sequence). J gave up 4 bases and V 0 bases, and 2 bases lay outside the gene matches. The CDR3 is 15 residues long. The CDR3 nucleotides read TGTGCCAGCAGTTACTCGGACAGGGGGCGTTACGAGCAGTACTTC. Its protein product is CASSYSDRGRYEQYF.

The chain employs TRBV11-1 and TRBJ1-3; unclear D gene. CDR3 size: 14 residues. Per the germline V gene, CDR1 is SGHAT and CDR2 is FQDESV (reference sequence). Trimming shortened V by 3 bases and J by 0 bases, and 6 bases separated the two germline ends. CDR3: CASSFAGSGNTIYF. The DNA for the CDR3 is TGTGCCAGCAGCTTCGCGGGCTCTGGAAACACCATATATTTT.